This is a list of T cell receptor beta chains from one sample in a study of prognosis after radiotherapy for stage I lung cancer. TCRdb itself ran the multiplex PCR reads through MiXCR, one entry per CDR3 protein. The sample yields over 15,000 distinct CDR3 sequences, 45% to 55% seen once. The specimen comprised PBMCs, sampled before or after stereotactic body radiation therapy (not recorded which). These receptors all come from a donor aged 50 or older with non-small cell lung cancer. CDR3s include the opening cysteine and the closing phenylalanine or tryptophan. The D gene is left open where the match is weak. The size of a clone is reported for some rows only, either as once, few or many, or as a class for expanded clones.

abundance: -
len: 16
v_gene: TRBV20-1
j_gene: TRBJ2-7
d_gene: -
CDR3nt: TGCAGTGCTAGAGAAATACCTGGACTCCAATCCTACGAGCAGTACTTC
CDR3aa: CSAREIPGLQSYEQYF

abundance: -
len: 13
v_gene: TRBV6-2/TRBV6-3
j_gene: TRBJ2-7
d_gene: -
CDR3nt: TGTGCCAGCAGTTACCTGGGGATCTACGAGCAGTACTTC
CDR3aa: CASSYLGIYEQYF

abundance: medium-sized
len: 16
v_gene: TRBV11-2
j_gene: TRBJ1-2
d_gene: -
CDR3nt: TGTGCCAGCAGCTTAGATCACGGAGGGGTCGGGCTCCATCCCACCTTC
CDR3aa: CASSLDHGGVGLHPTF

abundance: once
len: 15
v_gene: TRBV7-2
j_gene: TRBJ2-1
d_gene: -
CDR3nt: TGTGCCAGCAGCAAGGTACTAGCTGGAGTAGTTGAGCAGTTCTTC
CDR3aa: CASSKVLAGVVEQFF

abundance: many
len: 16
v_gene: TRBV4-2
j_gene: TRBJ2-1
d_gene: -
CDR3nt: TGTGCCAGCAGCCAAGAAAGACAGACAAAGAGCAATGAGCAGTTCTTC
CDR3aa: CASSQERQTKSNEQFF

abundance: -
len: 12
v_gene: TRBV7-2
j_gene: TRBJ2-3
d_gene: -
CDR3nt: TGTGCCAGCAGCTTAGAAAGGGATACGCAGTATTTT
CDR3aa: CASSLERDTQYF

abundance: -
len: 15
v_gene: TRBV11-2
j_gene: TRBJ2-7
d_gene: TRBD2
CDR3nt: TGTGCCAGCAGCTCAACTAGCGGGAGGTTAGGCGAGCAGTACTTC
CDR3aa: CASSSTSGRLGEQYF

abundance: medium-sized
len: 12
v_gene: TRBV19
j_gene: TRBJ2-7
d_gene: -
CDR3nt: TGTGCCAGGTCGGGAATGCCCTACGAGCAGTACTTC
CDR3aa: CARSGMPYEQYF

abundance: -
len: 18
v_gene: TRBV4-1
j_gene: TRBJ2-7
d_gene: -
CDR3nt: TGCGCCAGCAGCCAAGAAGAAGGCTTAGGGACGGCTACCTACGAGCAGTACTTC
CDR3aa: CASSQEEGLGTATYEQYF

abundance: many
len: 15
v_gene: TRBV19
j_gene: TRBJ2-6
d_gene: TRBD2
CDR3nt: TGTGCCAGTAGTCTGCTAGCGGGAGGGCCTTACGTCCTGACTTTC
CDR3aa: CASSLLAGGPYVLTF

abundance: -
len: 14
v_gene: TRBV20-1
j_gene: TRBJ2-7
d_gene: -
CDR3nt: TGCAGTGCGGAGTCCCCATATCCCCAAGACGAGCAGTACTTC
CDR3aa: CSAESPYPQDEQYF

abundance: -
len: 13
v_gene: TRBV11-2
j_gene: TRBJ2-7
d_gene: -
CDR3nt: TGTGCCAGCAGCGTAGGGTCTTCCTACGAGCAGTACTTC
CDR3aa: CASSVGSSYEQYF

abundance: -
len: 13
v_gene: TRBV30
j_gene: TRBJ2-1
d_gene: -
CDR3nt: TGTGCCTGGAGTGCGGCCCATTTTGGTGAGCAGTTCTTC
CDR3aa: CAWSAAHFGEQFF

abundance: medium-sized
len: 13
v_gene: TRBV2
j_gene: TRBJ2-1
d_gene: -
CDR3nt: TGTGCCAGCAGTCGGGAGCAGTACAATGAGCAGTTCTTC
CDR3aa: CASSREQYNEQFF

abundance: many
len: 13
v_gene: TRBV6-1
j_gene: TRBJ1-1
d_gene: -
CDR3nt: TGTGCCAGCAGTGCGGAACTTTTCACTGAAGCTTTCTTT
CDR3aa: CASSAELFTEAFF

abundance: -
len: 14
v_gene: TRBV11-1
j_gene: TRBJ2-2
d_gene: -
CDR3nt: TGTGCCAGCAGCTCCCGGGTCCTAACCGTGGAGCTGTTTTTT
CDR3aa: CASSSRVLTVELFF